Sequencing of this T cell receptor beta chain was carried out in a study of T-cell memory formation after mild COVID-19. This clonotype was detected a few times. Its specificity is not known. Study-wide results and limits: Several responding clones turned up in pre-infection memory, indicating that cross-reactive memory may have taken part. CM and EM subsets held most contracting CD4+ clones; EMRA held CD8+ ones. In second-wave clones peaking day 37, SARS-CoV-2 specificity remained unconfirmed.

5'RACE primed at constant segments yielded TCR alpha and TCR beta cDNA libraries bearing sample barcodes and UMIs. MiXCR, run by TCRdb on the 5' RACE reads, gives a single entry per CDR3 protein. The sample holds roughly 120,000 distinct CDR3 sequences, 20% to 25% seen once. Sample: PBMCs or a T cell subset sorted from them (not recorded which). This sequence was found in a man in his late teens or twenties who had mild COVID-19 (a few samples of this study predate the infection). Cell type and time point are not known.

The CDR3 DNA reads TGTGCCTGGGAGCAGGGGAGCTCCTACGAGCAGTACTTC. It translates to CAWEQGSSYEQYF. The chain is built from TRBV30 and TRBJ2-7, with a tentative D call TRBD1 (6 bases). Germline V CDR1 and CDR2: GTSNPN, SVGIG (reference sequence). The ends were cut back, 5 bases at V and 0 bases at J, with 11 bases in the middle. This CDR3 has 13 amino acids.